The clone carrying this T cell receptor beta chain was counted between two and nine times. Its antigen is currently unknown. Authors of the study amplified TCR beta CDR3 regions from RNA transcripts. RT-PCR in the first round (using the HTBI primer set) targeted the TCR CDR3. A single record per CDR3 protein comes from TCRdb applying MiXCR to the multiplex PCR reads. The table shows approximately 560,000 distinct CDR3 sequences, with about a sixth occurring only once. The data belong to a study of T cells in Graves' hyperthyroidism and ophthalmopathy. General observations from the study: Most expanded thyroid clonotypes above 0.001 also appeared in blood. Ophthalmopathy got predicted by the model a median 6.5 months before its onset.

Germline loops: CDR1 KGHSH, CDR2 LQKENI. V shed 3 bases and J shed 0 bases, with 13 bases lying between them. The length of the CDR3 is 16 residues. The V gene is TRBV18, the J gene TRBJ2-3, with D uncertain. This sequence originates from a woman aged 25 to 39 with Graves' hyperthyroidism. Sequenced material: blood. CDR3 amino acids: CASSPASFLSTDTQYF. CDR3 nucleotides: TGTGCCAGCTCACCCGCCTCTTTCTTAAGCACAGATACGCAGTATTTT.